The 27 T cell receptor beta chains presented below share a single source sample, sequenced in a study of T-cell reconstitution after alpha-beta-depleted transplantation in children. The TCRbeta library incorporated unique molecular identifiers. TCRdb recomputed calls from the PCR reads with MiXCR, one row per CDR3 protein. The repertoire holds about 610,000 distinct CDR3 sequences, with more than 9% as singletons. Sample: PBMCs from the stem cell graft donor, taken from the stem cell graft. Source of these receptors: a human donor who donated a stem cell graft to a child with acute myeloid leukemia.

The gene calls are TRBV28 and TRBJ2-2, with 10 bases identical to TRBD1. The CDR3 is made up of 15 amino acids. Germline lookup yields CDR1 MDHEN and CDR2 SYDVKM. J was trimmed by 3 bases and V by 3 bases; bases with no gene match: 1. DNA for the CDR3: TGTGCCAGCAGTTTTGGGACAGGGGACACCGGGGAGCTGTTTTTT. It translates to CASSFGTGDTGELFF.

Only a few counts were recorded for this clonotype. The CDR3 reads CASSYASNTEAFF. CDR3 coding DNA: TGTGCCAGCAGTTACGCCTCGAACACTGAAGCTTTCTTT. This chain joins TRBV27 and TRBJ1-1, with unresolved D. Trimming stripped 4 bases from V and 1 base from J, with 7 bases between. The CDR3 totals 13 residues. CDR1 is MNHEY and CDR2 is SMNVEV in the germline V gene (reference sequence).

This clonotype was seen more than once but under ten times. The chain is built from TRBV5-1 and TRBJ1-1, with 10 bases fitting TRBD1. CDR3 length: 15 residues. Germline V gene sequence: CDR1 SGHRS, CDR2 YFSETQ. The V segment lost 4 bases and the J segment 6 bases; nucleotides outside the gene matches: 9. CDR3: CASSADRGVRSEAFF. The CDR3, as DNA: TGCGCCAGCAGCGCGGACAGGGGGGTTCGATCTGAAGCTTTCTTT.

V and J are TRBV7-9 and TRBJ2-7; D ambiguous. The V end was cut by 4 bases, the J end by 3 bases, with 16 bases between. The CDR3 consists of 15 residues. Germline CDR1 is SEHNR and CDR2 is FQNEAQ (reference sequence). The CDR3 bases are TGTGCCAGCAGCTCCTCCCAAATCACGGGCTACGAGCAGTACTTC. Its protein is CASSSSQITGYEQYF. The variable domain in full, completed from reference TRBV7-9 and TRBJ2-7, reads DTGVSQNPRHKITKRGQNVTFRCDPISEHNRLYWYRQTLGQGPEFLTYFQNEAQLEKSRLLSDRFSAERPKGSFSTLEIQRTEQGDSAMYLCASSSSQITGYEQYFGPGTRLTVT.

V gene TRBV7-2 combines with J gene TRBJ2-1; 10 nucleotides line up with TRBD2. Germline V CDR1 and CDR2: SGHTA, FQGNSA. CDR3 length equals 16 residues. Trimming at V came to 4 bases and at J to 4 bases, leaving 7 bases not matched to a gene. The CDR3 loop is CASSSSAGGPYNEQFF. The CDR3 coding sequence is TGTGCCAGCAGCTCCTCAGCGGGAGGGCCTTACAATGAGCAGTTCTTC.

In this sample, this clonotype turned up many times. The V gene is TRBV12-3 or TRBV12-4, the J gene TRBJ2-1; 15 bases match TRBD2. The junction had 5 bases not matched to a gene; V was cut back by 5 bases and J by 0 bases. The CDR3 runs 18 residues. CDR3 amino acids: CASSLGLAGGSSYNEQFF. The CDR3 nucleotides are TGTGCCAGCAGTCTGGGACTAGCGGGAGGAAGCTCCTACAATGAGCAGTTCTTC.

The J gene is TRBJ2-7, the V gene TRBV6-2 or TRBV6-3, with a tentative D call TRBD1 (6 bases). This CDR3 has 14 amino acids. V dropped 6 bases and J dropped 3 bases, with 15 bases sitting between them. The germline V gene encodes CDR1 MNHEY and CDR2 SVGEGT. The CDR3 region has the DNA TGTGCCAGCAGCAGAGGGGCAGGGGACTACGAGCAGTACTTC. Translation gives CASSRGAGDYEQYF.

This clonotype was picked up many times. The V gene is TRBV7-9, the J gene TRBJ2-1; TRBD2 agrees at 8 bases. This CDR3 has 13 amino acids. Losses at the gene ends were 0 bases for V and 9 bases for J; bases not matched to a gene: 1. Germline CDR1 SEHNR, CDR2 FQNEAQ (reference sequence). DNA for the CDR3: TGTGCCAGCAGCTTAGCCGGGGGGGGTGAGCAGTTCTTC. This gives the protein CASSLAGGGEQFF.

This clonotype has just a few counts. The V gene is TRBV12-3 or TRBV12-4, the J gene TRBJ2-1, with D possibly being TRBD1 (6 bases). V lost 8 bases to trimming and J lost 12 bases, with 26 bases between them. The CDR3 is made up of 15 amino acids. The CDR3 is CASQPPQGRTMRQFF. The CDR3 region has the DNA TGTGCCAGCCAACCCCCGCAGGGGCGCACAATGAGGCAGTTCTTC.

This clonotype was observed a few times. The rearrangement uses TRBV2 and TRBJ2-3; D is perhaps TRBD2 (6 bases). Germline V gives CDR1 SNHLY, CDR2 FYNNEI. This CDR3 is 14 amino acids long. Trimming pared 7 bases from V and 6 bases from J, leaving 17 bases between. The CDR3 DNA is TGTGCCAGCAAGGTTAGCGGAGGGGCGGATACGCAGTATTTT. Amino acids: CASKVSGGADTQYF.

This clonotype has only a few counts. The J gene is TRBJ2-1, the V gene TRBV5-1, with 11 bases fitting TRBD2. The CDR3 sequence is 18 residues long. Per germline, CDR1 SGHRS and CDR2 YFSETQ. V shed 3 bases, J shed 1 base, and the junction held 9 bases outside the gene matches. CDR3 DNA: TGCGCCAGCAGCTCCAATAGCGGGAGGGCCTCGTCCTACAATGAGCAGTTCTTC. This codes for CASSSNSGRASSYNEQFF. Looking up the rest from reference TRBV5-1 and TRBJ2-1 gives the full variable domain: KAGVTQTPRYLIKTRGQQVTLSCSPISGHRSVSWYQQTPGQGLQFLFEYFSETQRNKGNFPGRFSGRQFSNSRSEMNVSTLELGDSALYLCASSSNSGRASSYNEQFFGPGTRLTVL.

Ten or more counts support this clonotype. The chain is built from TRBV9 and TRBJ2-2; maybe TRBD2 (5 bases). Germline V CDR1 and CDR2: SGDLS, YYNGEE. The V end lost 4 bases, the J end lost 10 bases, and 14 bases lay between the germline ends. This CDR3 is 13 amino acids long. The CDR3 here is CASSPGMREELFF. In DNA form, the CDR3 reads TGTGCCAGCAGCCCCGGGATGAGGGAGGAGCTGTTTTTT.

This clonotype came up a few times. The chain joins TRBV5-4 to TRBJ1-6; 10 nucleotides align to TRBD1. The length of the CDR3 is 16 residues. Looked up from germline, CDR1 is SGHNT and CDR2 is YYREEE (reference sequence). V was pared by 0 bases and J by 7 bases, with 4 bases of the junction left unmatched. For the CDR3, the DNA is TGTGCCAGCAGCTTGGCTGGGACAGGGGTAAATTCACCCCTCCACTTT. Its protein product is CASSLAGTGVNSPLHF. Together with reference TRBV5-4 and TRBJ1-6, the CDR3 gives the full variable domain: ETGVTQSPTHLIKTRGQQVTLRCSSQSGHNTVSWYQQALGQGPQFIFQYYREEENGRGNFPPRFSGLQFPNYSSELNVNALELDDSALYLCASSLAGTGVNSPLHFGNGTRLTVT.

This clonotype has a handful of counts. The rearrangement uses TRBV27 and TRBJ2-7; D gene unclear. The germline CDR1 and CDR2 sequences are MNHEY and SMNVEV (reference sequence). This CDR3 has 16 residues. Trimming shortened V by 5 bases and J by 4 bases, and 21 bases separated the two germline ends. CDR3 DNA sequence: TGTGCCAGCAGTGGTGGCGTGGGGATGTTTGGATACGAGCAGTACTTC. It specifies CASSGGVGMFGYEQYF.

The gene calls are TRBV6-5 and TRBJ1-2, with TRBD1 identical over 10 bases. The J segment lost 3 bases and the V segment lost 4 bases, leaving 5 bases of the junction unmatched. Per the germline V gene, CDR1 is MNHEY and CDR2 is SVGAGI. The CDR3 consists of 15 residues. The CDR3 here is CASSSPDRGDYGYTF. CDR3 in DNA: TGTGCCAGCAGTTCCCCGGACAGGGGGGACTATGGCTACACCTTC.

This clonotype was counted only a few times. This chain uses TRBV5-1 with TRBJ2-7; 7 nucleotides line up with TRBD2. J lost 2 bases, V lost 1 base, and 12 bases had no gene match. This CDR3 region has 17 residues. Germline V lookup: CDR1 SGHRS, CDR2 YFSETQ. CDR3 sequence reads: CASSLSPPSSGTYEQYF. CDR3 in DNA: TGCGCCAGCAGCTTGAGTCCCCCTTCTAGCGGAACCTACGAGCAGTACTTC.

This clonotype occurred many times. V gene TRBV7-3 combines with J gene TRBJ2-4, with D possibly TRBD2 on 6 matching bases. The CDR3 runs 15 residues. In germline, CDR1 is SGHTA, CDR2 FQGTGA. V lost 4 bases to trimming and J lost 2 bases, with 12 bases between them. In DNA form, the CDR3 reads TGTGCCAGCAGCTCGGGGGAATTAACCAAAAACATTCAGTACTTC. The encoded protein is CASSSGELTKNIQYF. The full variable domain, completed using reference TRBV7-3 and TRBJ2-4, is GAGVSQTPSNKVTEKGKYVELRCDPISGHTALYWYRQSLGQGPEFLIYFQGTGAADDSGLPNDRFFAVRPEGSVSTLKIQRTERGDSAVYLCASSSGELTKNIQYFGAGTRLSVL.

This clonotype was seen repeatedly, ten times or more. The CDR3 DNA reads as TGTGCCAGCAGCTTAGGGCCTAGCGGGCAGTACTTC. Encoded protein: CASSLGPSGQYF. The chain joins TRBV7-2 to TRBJ2-7; 7 nucleotides line up with TRBD2. The V segment lost 1 base and the J segment 9 bases; nucleotides outside the gene matches: 3. The CDR3 is 12 amino acids. Germline CDR1 is SGHTA and CDR2 is FQGNSA.

This clonotype has only a few counts. The chain joins TRBV28 to TRBJ1-1; no clear D gene. The CDR3 loop spans 16 amino acids. V was cut by 5 bases and J by 11 bases, with 27 bases left in between. Germline V lookup: CDR1 MDHEN, CDR2 SYDVKM. Written as DNA, the CDR3 is TGTGCCAGCAGTCCCCATATACCCCTTCCCGGGTATGCGGCTTTCTTT. Amino acid sequence: CASSPHIPLPGYAAFF.

This clonotype has a handful of counts. The V and J genes are TRBV28 and TRBJ2-5; 7 bases match TRBD2. The V and J ends lost 4 bases and 2 bases, in that order; junction bases with no gene match: 7. The CDR3 has 15 amino acids. Germline V CDR1 and CDR2: MDHEN, SYDVKM. The CDR3 is CASSSPSGLQETQYF. CDR3 nucleotide sequence: TGTGCCAGCAGTTCTCCTAGCGGTCTTCAAGAGACCCAGTACTTC.

This chain connects TRBV29-1 to TRBJ1-2, with TRBD1 as a possible D gene (5 bases). CDR1 SQVTM and CDR2 ANQGSEA come from the germline V gene. This CDR3 comprises 13 residues. Trimming stripped 3 bases from V and 4 bases from J, with 12 bases between. CDR3 in amino acids: CSVEETVPYGYTF. The DNA of the CDR3 is TGCAGCGTTGAGGAGACAGTGCCCTATGGCTACACCTTC.

This clonotype has more than one count but fewer than ten. CDR3 amino acids: CSARPGTRQLYEQYF. The CDR3 DNA is TGCAGTGCTAGACCCGGGACTAGGCAACTCTACGAGCAGTACTTC. This rearrangement joins TRBV20-1 to TRBJ2-7; 8 bases map to TRBD2. Per the germline V gene, CDR1 is DFQATT and CDR2 is SNEGSKA (reference sequence). Losses at the gene ends were 2 bases for V and 3 bases for J; bases not matched to a gene: 9. The CDR3 length is 15 residues.

This clonotype appeared many times. This chain uses TRBV20-1 with TRBJ1-6, with 7 bases matching TRBD1. This CDR3 has 15 residues. With V trimmed by 5 bases and J by 0 bases, 4 bases remained unmatched. Germline CDR1 is DFQATT and CDR2 is SNEGSKA (reference sequence). This CDR3 is CSAQGQSSYNSPLHF. The CDR3 nucleotides are TGCAGTGCTCAGGGACAGAGCTCCTATAATTCACCCCTCCACTTT.

This clonotype was counted a few times. The V and J genes are TRBV20-1 and TRBJ1-6; unclear D gene. In germline, CDR1 is DFQATT, CDR2 SNEGSKA (reference sequence). The CDR3 runs 15 residues. V lost 3 bases, J lost 9 bases, and 18 bases lay in between. CDR3 nucleotide sequence: TGCAGTGCTAGCGTGAGTGGAGGTGCAGGTTCACCCCTCCACTTT. It translates to CSASVSGGAGSPLHF.

This clonotype was observed a handful of times. This chain connects TRBV20-1 to TRBJ2-1; D is possibly TRBD2 (5 bases). Trimming shortened V by 3 bases and J by 9 bases, and 15 bases separated the two germline ends. Germline values: CDR1 DFQATT, CDR2 SNEGSKA (reference sequence). CDR3 length: 13 amino acids. CDR3 sequence: CSASSLAWGEQFF. The CDR3 DNA follows: TGCAGTGCTAGCTCCCTAGCCTGGGGTGAGCAGTTCTTC.

J is TRBJ1-6 and V is TRBV10-3; D not resolved. Trimming removed 8 bases from V and 0 bases from J, with 5 bases in between. The CDR3 runs to 13 residues. Germline CDR1 is ENHRY and CDR2 is SYGVKD. The CDR3 nucleotides read TGTGCCATCCGAGCCTCCTATAATTCACCCCTCCACTTT. Translated: CAIRASYNSPLHF.

This clonotype was counted between two and nine times. The DNA of the CDR3 is TGTGCCGCGGGTGGCAGGGATATCAACGAGCAGTACTTC. It codes for CAAGGRDINEQYF. The chain couples TRBV6-1 to TRBJ2-7; TRBD1 or TRBD2 may be the D gene (5 bases each). V gave up 11 bases and J gave up 5 bases, with 19 bases separating them. From germline, CDR1 is MNHNS and CDR2 SASEGT. The CDR3 covers 13 residues.